The clone carrying this TCR beta chain was counted many times. The antigen is not known. The junction had 1 base not matched to a gene; V was cut back by 1 base and J by 2 bases. The CDR3 loop spans 13 amino acids. The germline V gene encodes CDR1 DFQATT and CDR2 SNEGSKA (reference sequence). The sample is drawn from a study of neurological immune-mediated disorders. Study-wide results and caveats: Because no CDR3 amino acid sequences were shared across subjects by expanded clones, private repertoires were suggested in all groups.

A 10-nucleotide random UMI tagged transcripts in template-switch 5'RACE cDNA synthesis. TCRdb recomputed calls from the 5' RACE reads with MiXCR, one row per CDR3 protein. The sample comprises roughly 32,000 distinct CDR3 sequences, approximately 5% of which are singletons, and approximately 2.1% rests with the top ten. Sorted libraries were made with 850,000 to 1,000,000 CD4+ or CD8+ T cells. This chain links TRBV20-1 with TRBJ2-7; 8 bases map to TRBD2. The TCR originated in a woman in her forties or fifties in good health. The sample taken for sequencing was CD4+ T cells from blood. CDR3 nucleotides: TGCAGTGCTAGAGCGGGGGGGGCCTACGAGCAGTACTTC. As protein: CSARAGGAYEQYF.